The T cell receptor (beta chain) described here comes from a study of blood T cell repertoires in COVID-19. For the study at large: Sample material is recorded as cDNA or gDNA derived from T cells, B-cell-depleted T cells, or PBMCs.

Germline lookup yields CDR1 LGHDT and CDR2 YNNKEL (reference sequence). CDR3 length: 17 residues. Germline trimming cut 4 bases from V and 8 bases from J; bases unmatched to any gene: 14. In the source study's methods: The assay estimated nucleated cells by amplifying reference gene primers. Here immunoSEQ multiplex PCR was the method, and the copy in TCRdb shows in-frame clones only, minus some. V and J calls and clone size are as listed in that table; D and trimming were resolved from the DNA. The sample contains about 150,000 clones, approximately 80% of which appear only once. The V and J genes are TRBV3-1 (or the pseudogene TRBV3-2) and TRBJ1-4; 9 bases match TRBD1. The sequencing sample was made of peripheral blood. This TCR came from a woman between 45 and 60 years old in a cohort sampled during active or convalescent COVID-19. The CDR3 sequence is CASSLAPGQGTVEKLFF. CDR3 coding DNA: TGTGCCAGCAGCCTAGCTCCGGGACAGGGCACAGTAGAAAAACTGTTTTTT.